These 22 T cell receptor beta chains originate from one sample sequenced in a study of OX40 agonist ivuxolimab in advanced cancers. The protocol was immunoSEQ multiplex PCR, while the TCRdb copy is restricted to in-frame clones and leaves out a portion. Among tens of thousands of clones, approximately 84% were seen once, and the ten largest hold about 4.8%. Source: CD4+ or CD8+ T cells sorted from blood, taken in a trial of the OX40 agonist ivuxolimab. The receptors stem from an adult with an advanced solid tumor such as melanoma, head and neck, liver or kidney cancer.

About this clone: Other DNA sequences within the sample encode an identical CDR3. J is TRBJ2-5 and V is TRBV20-1, with D unresolved. Germline CDR1 is DFQATT and CDR2 is SNEGSKA (reference sequence). V was trimmed by 5 bases and J by 4 bases, leaving 5 bases between them. The CDR3 covers 10 residues. CDR3 sequence: CSAARETQYF. The CDR3 nucleotides read TGCAGTGCTGCACGAGAGACCCAGTACTTC.

The chain couples TRBV19 to TRBJ1-1; tentatively, D is TRBD1 (5 bases). CDR1 is LNHDA, CDR2 SQIVND, per germline (reference sequence). The CDR3 runs 15 residues. Trimming pared 2 bases from V and 1 base from J, leaving 11 bases between. The CDR3 nucleotides are TGTGCCAGTAGTATATTGGGGCAGGGGAACACTGAAGCTTTCTTT. This sequence encodes CASSILGQGNTEAFF.

The chain couples TRBV7-3 to TRBJ2-1, with D possibly TRBD2 on 5 matching bases. Trimming took 4 bases from V and 5 from J, leaving 24 bases between them. CDR3 length equals 18 residues. CDR1 is SGHTA, CDR2 FQGTGA, per germline. DNA of the CDR3: TGTGCCAGCAGCTCAAAAGCGACACGGGGTGTGACTAACAATGAGCAGTTCTTC. Encoded protein: CASSSKATRGVTNNEQFF.

V is TRBV7-9 and J is TRBJ1-1; D is uncertain. The germline V and J ends were trimmed by 3 bases and 1 base, with 9 bases remaining between them. Germline CDR1 is SEHNR and CDR2 is FQNEAQ (reference sequence). The CDR3 contains 14 residues. The chain's CDR3 is CASSFSRENTEAFF. CDR3 nucleotides: TGTGCCAGCAGCTTTTCAAGAGAGAACACTGAAGCTTTCTTT. Combining the CDR3 with reference TRBV7-9 and TRBJ1-1 gives the whole variable domain DTGVSQNPRHKITKRGQNVTFRCDPISEHNRLYWYRQTLGQGPEFLTYFQNEAQLEKSRLLSDRFSAERPKGSFSTLEIQRTEQGDSAMYLCASSFSRENTEAFFGQGTRLTVV.

Here the CDR3 DNA reads TGTGCCAGCAGGCAAGACAGGGTCTTAACTGAAGCTTTCTTT. Protein: CASRQDRVLTEAFF. This chain connects TRBV6-6 to TRBJ1-1, with TRBD1 identical over 7 bases. The germline CDR1 and CDR2 sequences are MNHNY and SVGAGI (reference sequence). The CDR3 runs 14 residues. The J segment lost 5 bases and the V segment lost 6 bases, leaving 9 bases of the junction unmatched.

The rearrangement links TRBV7-9 to TRBJ2-1; possible D gene TRBD1, 6 bases. This CDR3 has 11 residues. Germline V gene lookup returns CDR1 SEHNR and CDR2 FQNEAQ (reference sequence). The germline V and J ends were trimmed by 5 bases and 10 bases, with 9 bases remaining between them. The CDR3 region is CASSDRSEQFF. CDR3 nucleotide sequence: TGTGCCAGCAGCGACAGGTCCGAGCAGTTCTTC.

The V call is TRBV28, the J call TRBJ2-7; D not certain. Between the trimmed V and J ends, which lost 6 bases and 0 bases, there was a span of 15 bases. CDR1 and CDR2 from the germline V gene are MDHEN and SYDVKM. The CDR3 extends over 15 amino acids. In nucleotides, the CDR3 is TGTGCCAGCAGACCGGTGATTTGGGGCTCCTACGAGCAGTACTTC. Protein: CASRPVIWGSYEQYF.

This rearrangement joins TRBV2 to TRBJ2-7; a weak D match, TRBD2 (6 bases). This CDR3 comprises 13 residues. The germline V gene encodes CDR1 SNHLY and CDR2 FYNNEI. With 4 bases removed from V and 4 bases from J, the gap between germline ends came to 11 bases. CDR3 DNA sequence: TGTGCCAGCAGTGGTGGAGGGATATACGAGCAGTACTTC. Protein: CASSGGGIYEQYF. Full variable domain (missing parts from reference TRBV2 and TRBJ2-7): EPEVTQTPSHQVTQMGQEVILRCVPISNHLYFYWYRQILGQKVEFLVSFYNNEISEKSEIFDDQFSVERPDGSNFTLKIRSTKLEDSAMYFCASSGGGIYEQYFGPGTRLTVT.

This rearrangement joins TRBV7-6 to TRBJ2-2; TRBD1 matches at 7 bases. CDR1 and CDR2 from the germline V gene are SGHVS and FNYEAQ. The trim removed 5 bases at V and 4 bases at J, leaving 10 bases unmatched. There are 16 residues in the CDR3. The CDR3 nucleotides are TGTGCCAGCAGCAAGGGCGACAGGGACGTCACCGGGGAGCTGTTTTTT. It codes for CASSKGDRDVTGELFF.

This clone was counted a few times. The chain employs TRBV25-1 and TRBJ2-3; TRBD2 might be the D (6 bases). The CDR3 spans 14 residues. Trimming removed 3 bases at V and 5 bases at J, with 12 bases between. Per germline, CDR1 MGHDK and CDR2 SYGVNS. This chain's CDR3 is CASSDSSRGDTQYF. For the CDR3, the DNA is TGTGCCAGCAGTGACTCCTCGCGGGGAGATACGCAGTATTTT.

In this sample, this clone turned up once. The J gene is TRBJ2-2, the V gene TRBV12-5, with D possibly matching TRBD1 (5 bases). V was shortened by 2 bases and J by 1 base, with 11 bases between the two germline ends. The CDR3 consists of 16 residues. The V gene's germline CDR1 is LGHNT and CDR2 FRNRAP. The chain's CDR3 is CASGLWVTGNTGELFF. The CDR3 DNA is TGTGCTAGTGGTTTGTGGGTTACAGGGAACACCGGGGAGCTGTTTTTT.

This clone was recorded a few times. J is TRBJ1-2 and V is TRBV6-5; the D is unclear. Trimming removed 7 bases at V and 7 bases at J, with 19 bases between. This CDR3 comprises 14 residues. Per the germline V gene, CDR1 is MNHEY and CDR2 is SVGAGI. CDR3: CASTELAGSVGYTF. CDR3 sequence (DNA): TGTGCCAGCACCGAACTGGCGGGATCTGTTGGCTACACCTTC.

The chain couples TRBV14 to TRBJ2-5; tentative D call: TRBD2 (5 bases). Per germline, CDR1 SGHDN and CDR2 FVKESK. V was cut by 4 bases and J by 5 bases, with 11 bases left in between. The CDR3 is 13 amino acids. CDR3 in DNA: TGTGCCAGCAGCCTTGGGAGCAGGGAGACCCAGTACTTC. This codes for CASSLGSRETQYF. Full variable domain (remainder filled in from reference TRBV14 and TRBJ2-5): EAGVTQFPSHSVIEKGQTVTLRCDPISGHDNLYWYRRVMGKEIKFLLHFVKESKQDESGMPNNRFLAERTGGTYSTLKVQPAELEDSGVYFCASSLGSRETQYFGPGTRLLVL.

By share of the sample, this clone is medium-sized. V usage is TRBV5-6 and J usage is TRBJ2-3; D may be TRBD1 or TRBD2 (5 bases each). V was pared by 5 bases and J by 2 bases, with 12 bases between. The CDR3 runs to 14 residues. CDR1 and CDR2 (germline): SGHDT, YYEEEE. In DNA form, the CDR3 reads TGTGCCAGCAGTCGGGACGGTGCCACAGATACGCAGTATTTT. It translates to CASSRDGATDTQYF. Full variable domain (rest looked up from reference TRBV5-6 and TRBJ2-3): DAGVTQSPTHLIKTRGQQVTLRCSPKSGHDTVSWYQQALGQGPQFIFQYYEEEERQRGNFPDRFSGHQFPNYSSELNVNALLLGDSALYLCASSRDGATDTQYFGPGTRLTVL.

The chain recombines TRBV2 with TRBJ1-5; D is unresolved. Germline V gives CDR1 SNHLY, CDR2 FYNNEI. The CDR3 is 14 amino acids. V shed 6 bases and J shed 7 bases, with 16 bases lying between them. The CDR3 DNA reads TGTGCCAGCAGGGGAGGCCGTCTTCTACAGCCCCAGCATTTT. This translates into CASRGGRLLQPQHF.

The chain uses TRBV19 and TRBJ2-1; tentative D call: TRBD2 (6 bases). The ends were cut back, 6 bases at V and 7 bases at J, with 16 bases in the middle. The CDR3 consists of 14 residues. Germline CDR1 is LNHDA and CDR2 is SQIVND (reference sequence). CDR3 bases: TGTGCCAGTAGATTCCAGGGAGGTCGTAATGAGCAGTTCTTC. Amino acids: CASRFQGGRNEQFF. Combining the CDR3 with reference TRBV19 and TRBJ2-1 gives the whole variable domain DGGITQSPKYLFRKEGQNVTLSCEQNLNHDAMYWYRQDPGQGLRLIYYSQIVNDFQKGDIAEGYSVSREKKESFPLTVTSAQKNPTAFYLCASRFQGGRNEQFFGPGTRLTVL.

This chain connects TRBV7-9 to TRBJ1-1; no clear D. Trimming took off 4 bases at V and 1 base at J, with 7 bases between the two ends. The CDR3 totals 13 residues. The germline gives CDR1 SEHNR, CDR2 FQNEAQ (reference sequence). The CDR3 region is CASSSQQNTEAFF. The CDR3 bases are TGTGCCAGCAGCTCGCAGCAGAACACTGAAGCTTTCTTT. Complete variable domain (other parts from reference TRBV7-9 and TRBJ1-1): DTGVSQNPRHKITKRGQNVTFRCDPISEHNRLYWYRQTLGQGPEFLTYFQNEAQLEKSRLLSDRFSAERPKGSFSTLEIQRTEQGDSAMYLCASSSQQNTEAFFGQGTRLTVV.

V usage is TRBV5-1 and J usage is TRBJ2-1; TRBD1 matches 8 bases. Trimming removed 7 bases from V and 9 bases from J; junction bases left unmatched: 12. CDR1 and CDR2 from the germline V gene are SGHRS and YFSETQ. The CDR3 extends over 14 amino acids. CDR3 in amino acids: CASAPGTGRSEQFF. CDR3 bases: TGCGCCAGCGCGCCCGGGACAGGTAGAAGTGAGCAGTTCTTC.

The chain uses TRBV5-8 and TRBJ1-4, with 9 bases fitting TRBD1. Germline loops: CDR1 SGHTS, CDR2 YDEGEE. V dropped 3 bases and J dropped 8; count of bases not matched to a gene: 11. The CDR3 has 16 amino acids. The CDR3 DNA sequence: TGTGCCAGCAGCTCCGGACAGGGGTCCCAGTTGGAAAAACTGTTTTTT. Amino acid sequence: CASSSGQGSQLEKLFF. Using reference TRBV5-8 and TRBJ1-4 for the parts outside the CDR3, the full variable domain is EAGVTQSPTHLIKTRGQQATLRCSPISGHTSVYWYQQALGLGLQFLLWYDEGEERNRGNFPPRFSGRQFPNYSSELNVNALELEDSALYLCASSSGQGSQLEKLFFGSGTQLSVL.

A note on this clone: The missing conserved phenylalanine or tryptophan at the end of this CDR3 makes a read error likely. The DNA is omitted, as the CDR3 cannot be located on it reliably, and the CDR3 follows TCRdb's listing. The chain uses TRBV29-1 and TRBJ1-2; whether TRBD1, the table's D call, matches the DNA was not checked. CDR1 and CDR2 (germline): SQVTM, ANQGSEA. Termini included, the CDR3 measures 13 amino acids. This CDR3 reads CSVTSPGTGGAVI.

The chain has TRBV6-1 and TRBJ1-1; TRBD1 aligns across 8 bases. There are 13 residues in the CDR3. CDR1 is MNHNS and CDR2 is SASEGT in the germline V gene. Trimming removed 7 bases from V and 6 bases from J; junction bases left unmatched: 7. This chain's CDR3 is CASILDRGAEAFF. As DNA, the CDR3 is TGTGCCAGCATCCTAGACAGGGGCGCTGAAGCTTTCTTT.

This chain connects TRBV15 to TRBJ2-3; 7 bases are shared with TRBD1. This CDR3 is built from 16 residues. The trim removed 8 bases at V and 4 bases at J, leaving 15 bases unmatched. From germline, CDR1 is LNHNV and CDR2 YYDKDF (reference sequence). The CDR3 DNA sequence: TGTGCCACCCGGCATCCGGGACAGTCCACCTCAGATACGCAGTATTTT. Amino acids: CATRHPGQSTSDTQYF.